A few counts support the clone carrying this T cell receptor beta chain. Its specificity is unknown. Trimming pared 3 bases from V and 14 bases from J, leaving 15 bases between. This CDR3 has 12 residues. Germline V gives CDR1 SGHAT, CDR2 FQNNGV. The data were taken from a study of T cell repertoires in cytomegalovirus infection. Study details: Public TCR beta signatures indicated both CMV infection and matching HLA type.

Broader study findings: Cumulative public TCR beta family frequency identified carriers of CMV plus the relevant HLA. What dominated the ex vivo response were HLA-C-restricted CMV-specific TCR beta clonotypes.

TCRdb used MiXCR to reprocess the reads, holding one entry per CDR3 protein. The repertoire has about 260,000 distinct CDR3 sequences, roughly an eighth of them found once; the top ten carry roughly 9.7%. Sequenced material: PBMCs. This sequence originates from a human donor in good health (CMV status not recorded). Some clones in this sample may be carry-over from other donors' samples. The chain has TRBV11-2 and TRBJ2-3; either TRBD1 or TRBD2 may supply D (5 bases each). The CDR3 DNA is TGTGCCAGCAGCTTGGCCTCCGGGGCCTTGTATTTT. Residues: CASSLASGALYF.